This TCR beta chain was sequenced in a study of shared clonotypes between healthy human individuals. Study-wide points: Naive subsets tended to show greater estimated richness than memory subsets. Sequencing depth was a factor that was expected to affect clonotype sharing among donors.

It was at deep level that the assay was run. Assay used: immunoSEQ multiplex PCR; TCRdb lists only in-frame clones, some missing. Here the sample spans roughly 680,000 clones, roughly 72% being singletons. Concerning this clone: Its antigen is unknown.

The TCR sequence derives from a woman in her twenties or thirties in good health. The sequenced sample consisted of memory CD4+ T cells sorted from blood. The sample's subset: CD45RA-negative fraction.

Here the CDR3 reads CASSSGRMGSSYEQYF. The CDR3 nucleotides are TGCGCCAGCAGCTCTGGACGGATGGGAAGCTCCTACGAGCAGTACTTC. V is TRBV5-1 and J is TRBJ2-7; D not resolved. V gave up 3 bases and J gave up 0 bases, with 16 bases separating them. Germline lookup yields CDR1 SGHRS and CDR2 YFSETQ. The CDR3 is 16 residues long.